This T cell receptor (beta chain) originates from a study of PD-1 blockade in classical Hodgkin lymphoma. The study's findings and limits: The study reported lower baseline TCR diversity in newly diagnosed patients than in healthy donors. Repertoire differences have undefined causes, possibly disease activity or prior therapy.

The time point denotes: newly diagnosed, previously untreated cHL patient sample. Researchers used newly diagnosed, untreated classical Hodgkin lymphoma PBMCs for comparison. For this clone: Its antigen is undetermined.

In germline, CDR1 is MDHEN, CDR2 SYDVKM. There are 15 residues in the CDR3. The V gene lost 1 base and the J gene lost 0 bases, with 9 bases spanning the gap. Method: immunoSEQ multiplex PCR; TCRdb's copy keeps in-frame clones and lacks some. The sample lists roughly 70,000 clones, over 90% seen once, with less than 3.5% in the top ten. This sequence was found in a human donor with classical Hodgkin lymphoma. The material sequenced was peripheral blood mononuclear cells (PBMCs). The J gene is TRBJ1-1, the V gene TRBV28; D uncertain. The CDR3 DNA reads TGTGCCAGCAGTTTATCGGCGACAATGAACACTGAAGCTTTCTTT. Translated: CASSLSATMNTEAFF.